This T cell receptor beta chain appears in the sequencing data of a study of T cells in Graves' hyperthyroidism and ophthalmopathy. Whole-study findings and limits: Most clonotypes expanded in the thyroid (above 0.001) were also present in blood.

TCR beta CDR3 region amplification was performed from RNA transcripts. When the TCR CDR3 underwent first-round RT-PCR, the HTBI primer set was used. One entry per CDR3 protein results from TCRdb running MiXCR on the multiplex PCR reads. The sample includes approximately 690,000 distinct CDR3 sequences, approximately 15% seen only once; the top ten take under 15%. The V end was cut by 1 base, the J end by 6 bases, with 9 bases between. Germline V gene lookup returns CDR1 SEHNR and CDR2 FQNEAQ (reference sequence). The length of the CDR3 is 14 residues. Each ophthalmopathy patient scored at least 3 on the Clinical Activity Score and at least 4 on NOSPECS grade, with duration under 3 months. With respect to this clonotype: Its antigen is as yet unknown.

The source of this sequence is a woman aged 45 to 65 with Graves' ophthalmopathy. Sequencing input: blood. The chain uses TRBV7-9 and TRBJ2-2, with D uncertain. The CDR3 DNA reads as TGTGCCAGCAGCTTAGTTGGGTTGTCCGGGGAGCTGTTTTTT. It codes for CASSLVGLSGELFF. The full variable domain, with the rest looked up from reference TRBV7-9 and TRBJ2-2, is DTGVSQNPRHKITKRGQNVTFRCDPISEHNRLYWYRQTLGQGPEFLTYFQNEAQLEKSRLLSDRFSAERPKGSFSTLEIQRTEQGDSAMYLCASSLVGLSGELFFGEGSRLTVL.